The TCR beta chain described here comes from a study of human T cells and chemical hapten exposure. Study as a whole: Across samples, TCR yields varied, mostly owing to small differences in pooled library volumes. Study-wide findings and caveats: No change in TCRs above 1 in 1000 frequency was produced by DPC sensitization.

Unique molecular identifiers were linked by the library to individual cDNA molecules. How the authors handled the data: A per-sample median of around 100,000 TCRs was observed, with a range of roughly 20,000 to 750,000. TCRdb analysed the RACE reads with MiXCR anew, one entry per CDR3 protein. V and J calls and clone size were set by TCRdb, not the authors. The sample includes about 82,000 distinct CDR3 sequences, approximately 8% of them seen just once. The V gene's germline CDR1 is KGHSH and CDR2 LQKENI. The V and J ends lost 2 bases and 4 bases, in that order; junction bases with no gene match: 19. There are 20 residues in the CDR3. This clonotype was seen a handful of times. Antigen: not known. Time point specified: healthy volunteer bleed at 6 weeks. Total RNA came from unfractionated whole blood.

This TCR was sampled from a male donor in good health. Some clones in this sample may be carry-over from other donors' samples. Sample: whole blood. The chain couples TRBV18 to TRBJ2-7; 11 bases are shared with TRBD2. The CDR3 nucleotides read TGTGCCAGCTCACCAAGCGAGGACGTAGGACTAGCGGGTCGTCTTTACGAGCAGTACTTC. Protein sequence: CASSPSEDVGLAGRLYEQYF.